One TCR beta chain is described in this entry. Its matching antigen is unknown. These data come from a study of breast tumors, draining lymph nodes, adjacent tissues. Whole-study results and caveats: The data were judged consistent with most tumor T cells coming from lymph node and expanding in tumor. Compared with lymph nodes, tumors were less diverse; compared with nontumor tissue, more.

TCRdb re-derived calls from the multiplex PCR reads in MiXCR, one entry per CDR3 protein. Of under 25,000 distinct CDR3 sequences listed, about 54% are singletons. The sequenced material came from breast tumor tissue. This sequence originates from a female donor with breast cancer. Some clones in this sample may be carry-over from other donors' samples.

Here the CDR3 reads CASSQDGRGEQFF. The CDR3 nucleotides are TGCGCCAGCAGCCAAGATGGGCGGGGGGAGCAGTTCTTC. The chain has TRBV4-3 and TRBJ2-1; the match to TRBD2 covers 7 bases. This CDR3 is 13 amino acids long. Unmatched junction bases numbered 3, after V lost 0 bases and J lost 10 bases. CDR1 is LGHNA, CDR2 YSLEER, per germline.